This record looks at one TCR beta chain sequence and its context. Its antigen is unknown. The CDR3 is 15 residues long. Trimming stripped 4 bases from V and 5 bases from J, with 15 bases between. The germline V gene has CDR1 SGHNT and CDR2 YYREEE (reference sequence). Sequencing used immunoSEQ multiplex PCR; TCRdb keeps in-frame clones, though not all of them. The sample has tens of thousands of clones; approximately 88% are singletons. The source of the sample is a study of T cell responses to AZD1222 COVID-19 vaccine. Study-level findings and limits: Across spike, vaccine-associated CD4 TCRs were found, dominant at 160-218 and 743-854.

Specimen: peripheral blood, collected on day 0 of MenACWY control vaccination. This TCR derives from an adult in good health. The chain has TRBV5-4 and TRBJ1-4; no firm D call. The CDR3 reads CASSITATPNEKLFF. The CDR3 DNA is TGTGCCAGCAGCATAACAGCCACCCCGAATGAAAAACTGTTTTTT.